The 24 T cell receptor beta chains below come from one sample, sequenced in a study of T cell changes during pregnancy in multiple sclerosis. Using immunoSEQ multiplex PCR, the repertoire was profiled, and TCRdb retains in-frame clones only, with some absent. The sample carries 100,000 to 110,000 clones, about 90% recorded once. The material was peripheral blood, obtained after pregnancy. The origin of the receptors is a female donor with multiple sclerosis, enrolled in a pregnancy study.

Remarks on this clone: This may be a read error, as it is one base from a much larger clone. This chain links TRBV7-9 with TRBJ1-1, with 8 bases lining up with TRBD1. The V gene end was trimmed by 3 bases and the J gene end by 4 bases; junction bases not matched to a gene: 1. CDR1 and CDR2 from the germline V gene are SEHNR and FQNEAQ (reference sequence). The CDR3 contains 13 residues. Here the CDR3 reads CASSFTGGTEAFF. In DNA form, the CDR3 reads TGTGCCAGCAGCTTTACAGGGGGCACTGAAGCTTTCTTT.

The chain joins TRBV4-3 to TRBJ1-6; the D is unclear. Trimming shortened V by 0 bases and J by 10 bases, and 13 bases separated the two germline ends. Germline lookup yields CDR1 LGHNA and CDR2 YSLEER. This CDR3 has 15 amino acids. CDR3 amino acids: CASSQDWAGLSPLHF. CDR3 DNA sequence: TGCGCCAGCAGCCAAGATTGGGCAGGATTATCACCCCTCCACTTT.

The CDR3, as DNA: TGTGCCAGCCAGGGCACCGGGACAAATGGAAACACCATATATTTT. It codes for CASQGTGTNGNTIYF. The chain links TRBV18 to TRBJ1-3; D might be TRBD1 (6 bases). The CDR3 sequence is 15 residues long. V gave up 8 bases and J gave up 3 bases, with 17 bases separating them. Germline V gene data show CDR1 as KGHSH and CDR2 as LQKENI.

V usage is TRBV18 and J usage is TRBJ1-6; 7 bases are shared with TRBD1. Germline assignment: CDR1 KGHSH and CDR2 LQKENI. CDR3 length: 17 residues. With 3 bases clipped from V and 7 bases from J, the junction kept 12 bases outside the gene matches. The CDR3 loop reads CASSPATGAFINSPLHF. The CDR3 region has the DNA TGTGCCAGCTCACCCGCTACAGGGGCTTTCATAAATTCACCCCTCCACTTT. Full variable domain (rest looked up from reference TRBV18 and TRBJ1-6): NAGVMQNPRHLVRRRGQEARLRCSPMKGHSHVYWYRQLPEEGLKFMVYLQKENIIDESGMPKERFSAEFPKEGPSILRIQQVVRGDSAAYFCASSPATGAFINSPLHFGNGTRLTVT.

V and J are TRBV7-6 and TRBJ2-6; D unresolved. CDR1 is SGHVS and CDR2 is FNYEAQ in the germline V gene. CDR3 length: 14 amino acids. V lost 4 bases, J lost 2 bases, and 6 bases lay in between. The CDR3 loop reads CASSSVTGANVLTF. As DNA, the CDR3 is TGTGCCAGCAGCTCAGTTACTGGGGCCAACGTCCTGACTTTC.

The rearrangement links TRBV9 to TRBJ2-7; D may be TRBD1 (5 bases). The V end lost 3 bases, the J end lost 4 bases, and 17 bases lay between the germline ends. The CDR3 loop spans 15 amino acids. Germline CDR1 is SGDLS and CDR2 is YYNGEE. CDR3 protein: CASSAQKGPIYEQYF. The CDR3 bases are TGTGCCAGCAGCGCTCAGAAGGGGCCCATTTACGAGCAGTACTTC.

This clone occurred once. The rearrangement links TRBV29-1 to TRBJ2-3; weak D call: TRBD2 (5 bases). V shed 3 bases and J shed 1 base, with 8 bases lying between them. The CDR3 is 13 residues long. The V gene's germline CDR1 is SQVTM and CDR2 ANQGSEA. CDR3 residues: CSVDSGGTDTQYF. CDR3 DNA sequence: TGCAGCGTTGACAGCGGCGGCACAGATACGCAGTATTTT.

This chain links TRBV28 with TRBJ1-2; no clear D gene. The CDR3 sequence is 14 residues long. Germline CDR1 MDHEN, CDR2 SYDVKM. The V end was cut by 3 bases, the J end by 5 bases, with 13 bases between. CDR3 region: CASSLTGRPYGYTF. CDR3 coding DNA: TGTGCCAGCAGTTTGACGGGGAGGCCTTATGGCTACACCTTC.

The CDR3 spells CASSVAPGGWDEQFF. As DNA, the CDR3 is TGTGCCAGCAGCGTAGCACCAGGGGGCTGGGATGAGCAGTTCTTC. The chain employs TRBV9 and TRBJ2-1; 8 bases are shared with TRBD1. The V and J ends lost 0 bases and 8 bases, in that order; junction bases with no gene match: 7. The V gene's germline CDR1 is SGDLS and CDR2 YYNGEE. The CDR3 has 15 amino acids.

With regard to this clone: The same CDR3 also results from other DNA sequences found in this sample. This chain uses TRBV20-1 with TRBJ2-7; 7 nucleotides align to TRBD1. V dropped 5 bases and J dropped 3; count of bases not matched to a gene: 1. CDR3 length: 11 residues. From germline, CDR1 is DFQATT and CDR2 SNEGSKA (reference sequence). CDR3 in amino acids: CSAGDSYEQYF. CDR3 coding DNA: TGCAGTGCTGGGGACAGCTACGAGCAGTACTTC.

The gene calls are TRBV2 and TRBJ2-7, with 11 bases fitting TRBD2. J lost 5 bases, V lost 2 bases, and 8 bases had no gene match. The CDR3 consists of 16 residues. The germline gives CDR1 SNHLY, CDR2 FYNNEI. CDR3 amino acids: CASSETTSGRVDEQYF. The CDR3 DNA sequence: TGTGCCAGCAGTGAAACAACTAGCGGGAGAGTCGACGAGCAGTACTTC.

The rearrangement links TRBV6-5 to TRBJ2-7, with 10 bases identical to TRBD1. This CDR3 comprises 14 residues. The ends lost 6 bases at V and 2 bases at J; junction bases unmatched: 4. The germline V gene has CDR1 MNHEY and CDR2 SVGAGI. The CDR3 sequence is CASSPGQGAYEQYF. CDR3 nucleotides: TGTGCCAGCAGCCCCGGACAGGGGGCCTACGAGCAGTACTTC.

This clone was recorded once. The chain is built from TRBV7-8 and TRBJ2-1, with 9 nucleotides matching TRBD1. The CDR3 covers 16 residues. V dropped 5 bases and J dropped 2; count of bases not matched to a gene: 7. Germline lookup yields CDR1 SGHVS and CDR2 FQNEAQ. The CDR3 nucleotides are TGTGCCAGCAGCCCCAACGACAGGGGGGCCTACAATGAGCAGTTCTTC. This gives the protein CASSPNDRGAYNEQFF. The complete variable domain, with remaining parts taken from reference TRBV7-8 and TRBJ2-1, reads GAGVSQSPRYKVAKRGQDVALRCDPISGHVSLFWYQQALGQGPEFLTYFQNEAQLDKSGLPSDRFFAERPEGSVSTLKIQRTQQEDSAVYLCASSPNDRGAYNEQFFGPGTRLTVL.

The chain recombines TRBV5-6 with TRBJ2-7; 12 bases align to TRBD1. Losses at the gene ends were 7 bases for V and 5 bases for J; bases not matched to a gene: 4. Germline V gene data show CDR1 as SGHDT and CDR2 as YYEEEE. This CDR3 has 13 residues. CDR3 DNA: TGTGCCAGCCGGGACAGGGGGCTTGACGAGCAGTACTTC. It yields the protein CASRDRGLDEQYF. Full variable domain (missing parts from reference TRBV5-6 and TRBJ2-7): DAGVTQSPTHLIKTRGQQVTLRCSPKSGHDTVSWYQQALGQGPQFIFQYYEEEERQRGNFPDRFSGHQFPNYSSELNVNALLLGDSALYLCASRDRGLDEQYFGPGTRLTVT.

The chain recombines TRBV7-6 with TRBJ1-2; no clear D. There are 17 residues in the CDR3. Germline V lookup: CDR1 SGHVS, CDR2 FNYEAQ. Deletions cut 5 bases from V and 0 bases from J, with 19 bases between. The chain's CDR3 is CASSQRVAGPTNYGYTF. CDR3 sequence (DNA): TGTGCCAGCAGCCAGAGGGTCGCGGGCCCCACTAACTATGGCTACACCTTC.

V gene TRBV5-1 combines with J gene TRBJ1-5, with a possible D match to TRBD1 (6 bases). CDR1 is SGHRS, CDR2 YFSETQ, per germline. The CDR3 loop spans 15 amino acids. Between the trimmed V and J ends, which lost 2 bases and 1 base, there was a span of 10 bases. CDR3 sequence (DNA): TGCGCCAGCAGCTTACAGGGAGGGAGCAATCAGCCCCAGCATTTT. As protein: CASSLQGGSNQPQHF.

This rearrangement joins TRBV4-1 to TRBJ2-7; D unclear. V lost 3 bases and J 2 bases, leaving 2 bases between the germline ends. The germline CDR1 and CDR2 sequences are MGHRA and YSYEKL. The CDR3 length is 11 residues. CDR3: CASSHTYEQYF. CDR3 bases: TGCGCCAGCAGCCATACCTACGAGCAGTACTTC.

The V gene is TRBV5-1, the J gene TRBJ2-3; D is possibly TRBD1 (6 bases). The V gene lost 1 base and the J gene lost 0 bases, with 12 bases spanning the gap. The CDR3 length is 16 residues. Germline V gene data show CDR1 as SGHRS and CDR2 as YFSETQ. The CDR3: CASSLWQGPSTDTQYF. The CDR3 nucleotides read TGCGCCAGCAGCTTGTGGCAGGGGCCGAGCACAGATACGCAGTATTTT.

This chain uses TRBV30 with TRBJ2-2; D possibly corresponds to TRBD1 (6 bases). The germline V and J ends were trimmed by 2 bases and 4 bases, with 11 bases remaining between them. Germline V lookup: CDR1 GTSNPN, CDR2 SVGIG (reference sequence). The CDR3 totals 14 residues. CDR3 bases: TGTGCCTGGAGTCAAACGACAGGCACCGGGGAGCTGTTTTTT. It specifies CAWSQTTGTGELFF.

The rearrangement joins TRBV9 to TRBJ1-4; D is uncertain. Germline-derived CDR1 and CDR2 are SGDLS and YYNGEE. The CDR3 loop spans 13 amino acids. The V end was cut by 3 bases, the J end by 5 bases, with 8 bases between. In nucleotides, the CDR3 is TGTGCCAGCAGCGGAGCAGCGAATGAAAAACTGTTTTTT. Its translation: CASSGAANEKLFF.

This rearrangement joins TRBV7-3 to TRBJ2-2, with 9 bases aligning to TRBD2. The V segment lost 4 bases and the J segment 1 base; nucleotides outside the gene matches: 4. Germline V lookup: CDR1 SGHTA, CDR2 FQGTGA. The CDR3 runs to 16 residues. CDR3 in DNA: TGTGCCAGCAGCTATAGCGGGGGCCGGAACACCGGGGAGCTGTTTTTT. Its protein is CASSYSGGRNTGELFF.

The CDR3 here is CASSQGNGGAGEQYF. The CDR3 coding sequence is TGCGCCAGCAGCCAAGGAAACGGGGGGGCAGGCGAGCAGTACTTC. The rearrangement uses TRBV4-1 and TRBJ2-7; 8 bases are a match to TRBD2. The CDR3 consists of 15 residues. The germline V gene encodes CDR1 MGHRA and CDR2 YSYEKL. The J segment lost 6 bases and the V segment lost 1 base, leaving 8 bases of the junction unmatched.

V usage is TRBV19 and J usage is TRBJ2-5, with 7 bases aligning to TRBD1. The CDR3 totals 12 residues. J lost 2 bases, V lost 10 bases, and 4 bases had no gene match. CDR1 LNHDA and CDR2 SQIVND come from the germline V gene (reference sequence). The CDR3 DNA is TGTGCCACCCGACAGGGTCAAGAGACCCAGTACTTC. It translates to CATRQGQETQYF.

The chain combines TRBV5-6 with TRBJ1-2; the D gene is possibly TRBD1 (5 bases). This CDR3 is built from 11 residues. Germline V CDR1 and CDR2: SGHDT, YYEEEE. The ends were cut back, 1 base at V and 9 bases at J, with 7 bases in the middle. CDR3 protein: CASSLQGRYTF. CDR3 DNA sequence: TGTGCCAGCAGCTTGCAGGGCCGCTACACCTTC.